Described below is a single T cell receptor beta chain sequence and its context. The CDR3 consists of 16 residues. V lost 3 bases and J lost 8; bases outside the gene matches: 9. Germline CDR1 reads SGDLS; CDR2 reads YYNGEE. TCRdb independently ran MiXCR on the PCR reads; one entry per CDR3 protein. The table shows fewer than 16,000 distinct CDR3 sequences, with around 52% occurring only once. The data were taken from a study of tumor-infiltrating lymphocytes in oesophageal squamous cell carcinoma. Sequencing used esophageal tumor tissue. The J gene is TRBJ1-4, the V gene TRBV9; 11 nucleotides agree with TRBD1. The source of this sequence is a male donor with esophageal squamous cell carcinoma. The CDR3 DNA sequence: TGTGCCAGCAGCGAGGGGGGGACAGGGGGTGGAGAAAAACTGTTTTTT. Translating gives CASSEGGTGGGEKLFF.